The 23 T cell receptor beta chains presented below share a single source sample, sequenced in a study of T-cell reconstitution after alpha-beta-depleted transplantation in children. Molecular barcoding with unique molecular identifiers was used for the TCRbeta library. TCRdb independently ran MiXCR on the PCR reads; one entry per CDR3 protein. This sample has about 610,000 distinct CDR3 sequences, with over 9.5% found just once. The material was PBMCs from the stem cell graft donor, obtained from the stem cell graft. These TCRs come from a human donor who donated a stem cell graft to a child with acute myeloid leukemia.

This clonotype was found many times. The rearrangement joins TRBV29-1 to TRBJ2-1; 7 nucleotides line up with TRBD1. Per the germline V gene, CDR1 is SQVTM and CDR2 is ANQGSEA. CDR3 length equals 11 residues. The junction had 4 bases not matched to a gene; V was cut back by 8 bases and J by 6 bases. CDR3 bases: TGCAGCTTCCGGGACAGCAATGAGCAGTTCTTC. The encoded protein is CSFRDSNEQFF.

The sample holds a few counts of this clonotype. This chain uses TRBV7-6 with TRBJ2-1, with no clear D. Per germline, CDR1 SGHVS and CDR2 FNYEAQ. The CDR3 loop spans 16 amino acids. Trimming removed 5 bases at V and 0 bases at J, with 14 bases between. This chain's CDR3 is CASSLRLFSSYNEQFF. CDR3 sequence (DNA): TGTGCCAGCAGCCTGAGACTTTTCAGCTCCTACAATGAGCAGTTCTTC.

The rearrangement links TRBV12-3 or TRBV12-4 to TRBJ2-1, with D perhaps matching TRBD1 (5 bases). The CDR3 runs 13 residues. V was trimmed by 1 base and J by 8 bases, leaving 9 bases between them. As DNA, the CDR3 is TGTGCCAGCAGTTTAGGAATCAGGGATGAGCAGTTCTTC. This codes for CASSLGIRDEQFF.

The rearrangement joins TRBV29-1 to TRBJ2-1; D ambiguous. CDR3 length: 15 amino acids. V dropped 6 bases and J dropped 7 bases, with 22 bases sitting between them. The germline gives CDR1 SQVTM, CDR2 ANQGSEA. DNA of the CDR3: TGCAGCGTAGTCCCTTCCCGGCAGGTTGGGAATGAGCAGTTCTTC. This sequence encodes CSVVPSRQVGNEQFF.

This clonotype was seen at least ten times. The chain employs TRBV27 and TRBJ2-1, with 11 bases lining up with TRBD2. The V segment lost 6 bases and the J segment 3 bases; nucleotides outside the gene matches: 4. CDR1 is MNHEY, CDR2 SMNVEV, per germline (reference sequence). This CDR3 spans 15 amino acids. CDR3 loop: CASSLGTSGYNEQFF. The CDR3 DNA sequence: TGTGCCAGCAGCCTTGGGACTAGCGGCTACAATGAGCAGTTCTTC.

The chain joins TRBV7-2 to TRBJ1-2; tentative D call: TRBD1 (6 bases). Germline-derived CDR1 and CDR2 are SGHTA and FQGNSA. The ends were cut back, 5 bases at V and 3 bases at J, with 10 bases in the middle. The CDR3 extends over 13 amino acids. CDR3 in amino acids: CASSLDRHYGYTF. CDR3 bases: TGTGCCAGCAGCCTCGACAGGCACTATGGCTACACCTTC.

This clonotype showed up many times. V gene TRBV28 combines with J gene TRBJ2-3; TRBD2 matches 9 bases. This CDR3 contains 16 residues. Germline V gene data show CDR1 as MDHEN and CDR2 as SYDVKM. The V and J ends lost 10 bases and 4 bases, in that order; junction bases with no gene match: 15. CDR3 nucleotides: TGTGCCACCCAGAAGGGGAGCGGGAGGTCTGCAGATACGCAGTATTTT. This encodes CATQKGSGRSADTQYF.

This clonotype was observed at least ten times. The CDR3 DNA reads as TGTGCCAGCAGCTTGGATGCGTCCATGAACACTGAAGCTTTCTTT. It encodes CASSLDASMNTEAFF. V usage is TRBV7-2 and J usage is TRBJ1-1, with unresolved D. This CDR3 is 15 amino acids long. Per germline, CDR1 SGHTA and CDR2 FQGNSA. Trimming stripped 3 bases from V and 0 bases from J, with 11 bases between.

This chain connects TRBV29-1 to TRBJ2-5; D remains ambiguous. V was cut by 4 bases and J by 3 bases, with 9 bases left in between. This CDR3 has 12 amino acids. CDR1 SQVTM and CDR2 ANQGSEA come from the germline V gene. CDR3 loop: CSVAGAEETQYF. The CDR3 nucleotides are TGCAGCGTTGCTGGTGCGGAAGAGACCCAGTACTTC.

The chain joins TRBV6-2 or TRBV6-3 to TRBJ2-1, with 7 nucleotides matching TRBD1. V was clipped by 7 bases and J by 5 bases; unmatched bases: 5. The CDR3 runs to 13 residues. Per germline, CDR1 MNHEY and CDR2 SVGEGT. The CDR3 spells CASIVDRDNEQFF. DNA for the CDR3: TGTGCCAGCATCGTAGACAGGGACAATGAGCAGTTCTTC.

The rearrangement links TRBV20-1 to TRBJ2-1, with D possibly called TRBD1 or TRBD2 (5 bases each). CDR3 size: 14 residues. Germline lookup yields CDR1 DFQATT and CDR2 SNEGSKA (reference sequence). Trimming pared 8 bases from V and 12 bases from J, leaving 26 bases between. The CDR3 sequence is CSFPVGQFGLGQFF. The CDR3 nucleotides read TGCAGTTTTCCAGTGGGGCAGTTTGGACTGGGGCAGTTCTTC.

The chain couples TRBV5-1 to TRBJ2-5, with D perhaps TRBD2 (5 bases). Germline CDR1 reads SGHRS; CDR2 reads YFSETQ. Trimming cost V 1 base and J 7 bases, with 14 bases left between them. CDR3 length equals 14 residues. The CDR3 bases are TGCGCCAGCAGCTTGAGTCACGGGATCGGGACCCAGTACTTC. Its translation: CASSLSHGIGTQYF.

The chain employs TRBV12-3 or TRBV12-4 and TRBJ2-7, with a weak D call TRBD1 (5 bases). This CDR3 contains 14 residues. V dropped 2 bases and J dropped 5 bases, with 13 bases sitting between them. CDR3 DNA sequence: TGTGCCAGCAGTTTACGCGAAAGGGGAAACGAGCAGTACTTC. Amino acids: CASSLRERGNEQYF.

This clonotype was seen ten or more times. The chain uses TRBV12-3 or TRBV12-4 and TRBJ2-1; either TRBD1 or TRBD2 may fit D (7 bases each). V dropped 5 bases and J dropped 10 bases, with 21 bases sitting between them. There are 15 residues in the CDR3. The CDR3 protein is CASSRGEGAFPEQFF. CDR3 DNA: TGTGCCAGCAGTCGTGGGGAGGGGGCATTCCCAGAGCAGTTCTTC.

This clonotype was detected ten times or more. V gene TRBV27 combines with J gene TRBJ2-1; D not resolved. Trimming left V 5 bases short and J 3 bases short, with 11 bases between. Germline V gene data show CDR1 as MNHEY and CDR2 as SMNVEV (reference sequence). The CDR3 sequence is 14 residues long. The chain's CDR3 is CASSSRISYNEQFF. The CDR3 coding sequence is TGTGCCAGCAGTAGTCGTATTAGCTACAATGAGCAGTTCTTC.

This clonotype appeared a few times. This chain uses TRBV2 with TRBJ2-1; 7 bases match TRBD2. Germline CDR1 SNHLY, CDR2 FYNNEI. V shed 5 bases, J shed 4 bases, and the junction held 11 bases outside the gene matches. The CDR3 has 16 amino acids. The DNA of the CDR3 is TGTGCCAGCAGTCGTCTAGCGGTCGCCAGTTACAATGAGCAGTTCTTC. Its translation: CASSRLAVASYNEQFF.

Here the CDR3 DNA reads TGCAGTGCTAGATCCCCGTCCCTAACAAACTACGAGCAGTACTTC. Translating gives CSARSPSLTNYEQYF. J is TRBJ2-7 and V is TRBV20-1; the D is unclear. In germline, CDR1 is DFQATT, CDR2 SNEGSKA (reference sequence). V was shortened by 2 bases and J by 3 bases, with 17 bases between the two germline ends. The CDR3 extends over 15 amino acids.

There are a few counts of this clonotype. CDR3 in DNA: TGTGCCAGCAGCTTAAGGTTTAGCAATGAGCAGTTCTTC. Translated: CASSLRFSNEQFF. The chain carries TRBV7-2 and TRBJ2-1; D is uncertain. Germline values: CDR1 SGHTA, CDR2 FQGNSA. V lost 2 bases and J 6 bases, leaving 8 bases between the germline ends. The CDR3 runs 13 residues.

This clonotype was detected ten times or more. The rearrangement uses TRBV12-3 or TRBV12-4 and TRBJ1-1; TRBD1 is a possible D gene (6 bases). Trimming took off 5 bases at V and 6 bases at J, with 19 bases between the two ends. There are 15 residues in the CDR3. CDR3 bases: TGTGCCAGCAGTGTAAGCGGACAGTGGGGACCTGAAGCTTTCTTT. This codes for CASSVSGQWGPEAFF.

This clonotype was found a few times. V gene TRBV7-2 combines with J gene TRBJ2-5, with 7 bases lining up with TRBD2. The CDR3 runs 15 residues. The junction had 10 bases not matched to a gene; V was cut back by 5 bases and J by 4 bases. In germline, CDR1 is SGHTA, CDR2 FQGNSA. The CDR3 region is CASSRERDKGETQYF. CDR3 coding DNA: TGTGCCAGCAGCCGCGAGCGGGATAAGGGAGAGACCCAGTACTTC.

The rearrangement links TRBV7-2 to TRBJ2-1, with 10 bases aligning to TRBD2. The germline gives CDR1 SGHTA, CDR2 FQGNSA. The CDR3 loop spans 17 amino acids. Germline trimming cut 5 bases from V and 3 bases from J; bases unmatched to any gene: 10. DNA of the CDR3: TGTGCCAGCAGCCCTGCCGGGACTAGCGTAGACTACAATGAGCAGTTCTTC. Protein sequence: CASSPAGTSVDYNEQFF. Combining the CDR3 with reference TRBV7-2 and TRBJ2-1 gives the whole variable domain GAGVSQSPSNKVTEKGKDVELRCDPISGHTALYWYRQSLGQGLEFLIYFQGNSAPDKSGLPSDRFSAERTGGSVSTLTIQRTQQEDSAVYLCASSPAGTSVDYNEQFFGPGTRLTVL.

This clonotype was seen at least ten times. The chain is built from TRBV5-1 and TRBJ2-3; no clear D gene. CDR3 length equals 17 residues. Between the trimmed V and J ends, which lost 4 bases and 2 bases, there was a span of 20 bases. The V gene's germline CDR1 is SGHRS and CDR2 YFSETQ. The CDR3 DNA is TGCGCCAGCAGCCCTTTTTCTGCGGAGACGTCCACAGATACGCAGTATTTT. Its translation: CASSPFSAETSTDTQYF.

V usage is TRBV27 and J usage is TRBJ2-7, with D maybe TRBD2 (6 bases). Germline CDR1 is MNHEY and CDR2 is SMNVEV (reference sequence). V lost 1 base and J lost 4, with 11 bases in between. The CDR3 consists of 14 residues. The CDR3 here is CASSLYAGIYEQYF. In DNA form, the CDR3 reads TGTGCCAGCAGTTTATATGCGGGGATTTACGAGCAGTACTTC.